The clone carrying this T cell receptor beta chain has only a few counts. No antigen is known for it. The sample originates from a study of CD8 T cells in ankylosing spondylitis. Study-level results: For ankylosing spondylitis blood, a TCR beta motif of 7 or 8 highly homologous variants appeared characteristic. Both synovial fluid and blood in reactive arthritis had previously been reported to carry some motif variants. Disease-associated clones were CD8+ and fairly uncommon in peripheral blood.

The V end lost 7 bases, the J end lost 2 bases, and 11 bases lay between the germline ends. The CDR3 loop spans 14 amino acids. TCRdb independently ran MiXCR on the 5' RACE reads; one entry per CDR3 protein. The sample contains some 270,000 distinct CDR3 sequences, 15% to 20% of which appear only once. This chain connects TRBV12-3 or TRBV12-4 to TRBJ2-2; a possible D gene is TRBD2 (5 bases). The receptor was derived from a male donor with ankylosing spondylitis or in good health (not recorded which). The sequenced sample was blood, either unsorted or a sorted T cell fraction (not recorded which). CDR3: CASMEVGNTGELFF. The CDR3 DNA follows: TGTGCCAGCATGGAGGTGGGAAACACCGGGGAGCTGTTTTTT.